The rows below give T cell receptor beta chains drawn from one sample of a study of blood T cell repertoires in COVID-19. This table comes from immunoSEQ multiplex PCR, and its TCRdb copy is limited to in-frame clones, with some not included. This sample has 200,000 to 250,000 clones, with 86% found just once. The specimen sequenced was peripheral blood. Receptors originate from a woman between 45 and 65 years old with acute or convalescent COVID-19. Each CDR3 is given with its conserved first and last residue. The D gene is left open where the match is weak. Size is omitted from some rows. Given values are once, few, many or a class for expanded clones.

CDR3: CASRAGFFSGNTIYF
DNA: TGTGCCAGCAGGGCAGGGTTCTTCTCAGGAAACACCATATATTTT
size: -
V: TRBV6-5
J: TRBJ1-3
D: -

CDR3: CASSMGLAGDYTQYF
DNA: TGTGCCAGTAGTATGGGACTAGCGGGAGATTATACGCAGTATTTT
size: -
V: TRBV19
J: TRBJ2-3
D: TRBD2

CDR3: CASSPRVEEKLFF
DNA: TGTGCCAGCTCACCCAGGGTAGAGGAAAAACTGTTTTTT
size: -
V: TRBV18
J: TRBJ1-4
D: -

CDR3: CASSFVDRGIEAFF
DNA: TGTGCCAGCAGCTTTGTAGACAGGGGAATTGAAGCTTTCTTT
size: -
V: TRBV7-9
J: TRBJ1-1
D: TRBD1

CDR3: CASRSSGGAESDTQYF
DNA: TGTGCCAGCAGGTCTAGCGGGGGGGCCGAGTCAGATACGCAGTATTTT
size: -
V: TRBV3-1/TRBV3-2
J: TRBJ2-3
D: TRBD2

CDR3: CASRSLDRENYGYTF
DNA: TGTGCCAGTAGATCCTTGGACAGGGAAAACTATGGCTACACCTTC
size: -
V: TRBV19
J: TRBJ1-2
D: TRBD1

CDR3: CASSLVQIGNTIYF
DNA: TGTGCCAGCAGCTTAGTACAGATCGGAAACACCATATATTTT
size: -
V: TRBV13
J: TRBJ1-3
D: -

CDR3: CAIRGTGGEQFF
DNA: TGTGCCATCAGGGGGACAGGGGGTGAGCAGTTCTTC
size: -
V: TRBV10-3
J: TRBJ2-1
D: TRBD1

CDR3: CAWSSRGSPLHF
DNA: TGTGCCTGGAGTTCACGGGGTTCACCCCTCCACTTT
size: -
V: TRBV30
J: TRBJ1-6
D: -

CDR3: CASSPSGSGGITDTQYF
DNA: TGTGCCAGCAGCCCCTCGGGTAGCGGGGGTATCACAGATACGCAGTATTTT
size: -
V: TRBV7-2
J: TRBJ2-3
D: TRBD2

CDR3: CASSEISSGRVGEQFF
DNA: TGTGCCAGCAGTGAAATCTCCAGCGGGAGAGTAGGTGAGCAGTTCTTC
size: -
V: TRBV6-1
J: TRBJ2-1
D: TRBD2

CDR3: CASIPGTGGEGPQHF
DNA: TGTGCCAGTATCCCGGGGACAGGGGGAGAAGGGCCCCAGCATTTT
size: -
V: TRBV19
J: TRBJ1-5
D: TRBD1

CDR3: CASSSTQGGSTEAFF
DNA: TGTGCCAGCAGCTCCACACAGGGGGGGAGCACTGAAGCTTTCTTT
size: -
V: TRBV5-5
J: TRBJ1-1
D: TRBD1

CDR3: CASSIGQSPYNSPLHF
DNA: TGTGCCAGTTCGATAGGACAGTCGCCCTATAATTCACCCCTCCACTTT
size: -
V: TRBV19
J: TRBJ1-6
D: -

CDR3: CASSYSGTGETEAFF
DNA: TGTGCCAGCAGTTACTCCGGAACAGGAGAAACTGAAGCTTTCTTT
size: -
V: TRBV6-5
J: TRBJ1-1
D: -

CDR3: CASSRGGGTDTQYF
DNA: TGTGCCAGCAGCCGGGGAGGGGGCACAGATACGCAGTATTTT
size: -
V: TRBV7-2
J: TRBJ2-3
D: TRBD2

CDR3: CASSLPQRLNTGELFF
DNA: TGTGCCAGCAGCTTACCCCAGCGGCTGAACACCGGGGAGCTGTTTTTT
size: -
V: TRBV11-2
J: TRBJ2-2
D: -

CDR3: CASRIQGANYEQYF
DNA: TGCGCCAGCAGGATCCAGGGGGCTAACTACGAGCAGTACTTC
size: -
V: TRBV4-3
J: TRBJ2-7
D: TRBD1

CDR3: CASGLETRSSYNEQFF
DNA: TGTGCTAGTGGTTTGGAAACACGGAGCTCCTACAATGAGCAGTTCTTC
size: -
V: TRBV12-5
J: TRBJ2-1
D: -

CDR3: CASSLPTQLNTEAFF
DNA: TGCGCCAGCAGCTTACCTACACAGTTGAACACTGAAGCTTTCTTT
size: once
V: TRBV5-1
J: TRBJ1-1
D: -

CDR3: CASIRLQGGDGYTF
DNA: TGTGCCAGTATTAGGTTGCAGGGGGGAGATGGCTACACCTTC
size: -
V: TRBV19
J: TRBJ1-2
D: TRBD1

CDR3: CASSLNGQTNEKLFF
DNA: TGTGCCAGCAGCTTAAACGGACAGACTAATGAAAAACTGTTTTTT
size: -
V: TRBV7-2
J: TRBJ1-4
D: -

CDR3: CASSEAGTPAPYNEQFF
DNA: TGTGCCAGCAGCGAGGCCGGGACACCCGCCCCCTACAATGAGCAGTTCTTC
size: -
V: TRBV9
J: TRBJ2-1
D: -

CDR3: CASSPRLRGEQYF
DNA: TGTGCCAGCAGCCCCCGACTTAGGGGCGAGCAGTACTTC
size: -
V: TRBV13
J: TRBJ2-7
D: -

CDR3: CASSWGAAGGLSTF
DNA: TGTGCCAGCAGCTGGGGGGCCGCAGGGGGTCTTAGTACCTTC
size: -
V: TRBV5-6
J: TRBJ1-2
D: TRBD1

CDR3: CASSLGTSGGEQFF
DNA: TGTGCCAGCAGTTTAGGGACTAGCGGGGGCGAGCAGTTCTTC
size: -
V: TRBV7-3
J: TRBJ2-1
D: TRBD2

CDR3: CATSDPETGANEKLFF
DNA: TGTGCCACCAGTGATCCGGAAACGGGGGCTAATGAAAAACTGTTTTTT
size: -
V: TRBV24-1
J: TRBJ1-4
D: -

CDR3: CAISERDSSYNEQFF
DNA: TGTGCCATCAGTGAAAGGGACAGCTCCTACAATGAGCAGTTCTTC
size: -
V: TRBV10-3
J: TRBJ2-1
D: TRBD1

CDR3: CASSPRLAGVYNEQFF
DNA: TGTGCCAGCAGCCCCCGACTAGCGGGGGTCTACAATGAGCAGTTCTTC
size: -
V: TRBV11-2
J: TRBJ2-1
D: TRBD2

CDR3: CASRRDGTNEKLFF
DNA: TGTGCCAGCAGGCGGGACGGCACCAATGAAAAACTGTTTTTT
size: -
V: TRBV6-5
J: TRBJ1-4
D: -

CDR3: CASSFGRAEAFF
DNA: TGTGCCAGCAGCTTTGGCAGGGCTGAAGCTTTCTTT
size: -
V: TRBV7-9
J: TRBJ1-1
D: -

CDR3: CASSLGTGASGELFF
DNA: TGCGCCAGCAGCTTGGGGACAGGGGCAAGCGGGGAGCTGTTTTTT
size: -
V: TRBV5-1
J: TRBJ2-2
D: TRBD1

CDR3: CASSQGPVGYTF
DNA: TGCGCCAGCAGCCAAGGTCCTGTTGGCTACACCTTC
size: -
V: TRBV4-1
J: TRBJ1-2
D: -

CDR3: CAWAGNTEAFF
DNA: TGTGCTTGGGCCGGGAACACTGAAGCTTTCTTT
size: -
V: TRBV30
J: TRBJ1-1
D: -

CDR3: CASSFGQSSGNTIYF
DNA: TGTGCCAGCAGCTTTGGACAGTCCTCTGGAAACACCATATATTTT
size: -
V: TRBV11-2
J: TRBJ1-3
D: -

CDR3: CASSLSDGDYGYTF
DNA: TGCGCCAGCAGCTTGAGTGACGGGGACTATGGCTACACCTTC
size: once
V: TRBV5-1
J: TRBJ1-2
D: -

CDR3: CASSQMGGLGDTQYF
DNA: TGTGCCAGCAGCCAAATGGGAGGACTAGGGGATACGCAGTATTTT
size: once
V: TRBV7-3
J: TRBJ2-3
D: TRBD2

CDR3: CASSASVGTGTYNEQFF
DNA: TGTGCCAGCAGCGCATCAGTTGGGACAGGGACCTACAATGAGCAGTTCTTC
size: -
V: TRBV9
J: TRBJ2-1
D: TRBD1

CDR3: CASSYGASGRVLEQYF
DNA: TGTGCCAGCAGTTACGGCGCTAGCGGGAGGGTTCTGGAGCAGTACTTC
size: -
V: TRBV6-2/TRBV6-3
J: TRBJ2-7
D: TRBD2

CDR3: CASSFRGLARNEQFF
DNA: TGTGCCAGCAGTTTTCGGGGACTAGCAAGGAATGAGCAGTTCTTC
size: -
V: TRBV27
J: TRBJ2-1
D: TRBD2

CDR3: CAISPGQGNYGYTF
DNA: TGTGCCATCAGTCCGGGACAGGGGAACTATGGCTACACCTTC
size: -
V: TRBV10-3
J: TRBJ1-2
D: TRBD1

CDR3: CASGLVFASGGDRSYNEQFF
DNA: TGTGCTAGTGGTTTGGTATTTGCTAGCGGGGGGGACCGCTCCTACAATGAGCAGTTCTTC
size: -
V: TRBV12-5
J: TRBJ2-1
D: TRBD2

CDR3: CASSLISGRNDEQFF
DNA: TGCGCCAGCAGCTTGATTAGCGGGAGAAATGATGAGCAGTTCTTC
size: -
V: TRBV5-1
J: TRBJ2-1
D: TRBD2

CDR3: CAITTQGTGGEQYF
DNA: TGTGCCATCACTACTCAGGGGACAGGGGGCGAGCAGTACTTC
size: -
V: TRBV10-3
J: TRBJ2-7
D: TRBD1

CDR3: CASSEFGAGANVLTF
DNA: TGTGCCAGCAGTGAATTCGGGGCTGGGGCCAACGTCCTGACTTTC
size: -
V: TRBV2
J: TRBJ2-6
D: -

CDR3: CASSPSRDREGAFF
DNA: TGTGCCAGCAGCCCCTCCCGGGACAGGGAAGGAGCTTTCTTT
size: -
V: TRBV11-2
J: TRBJ1-1
D: TRBD1